Here is one TCR beta chain with its context. Its antigen is unknown. Sampled while nominally healthy, donors likely had unrecorded immune exposures. This sample was included in a study of cytomegalovirus exposure and HLA in healthy donors. The study, taken as a whole, reports: Prior analysis indicated that the majority of TCR beta V segments exhibited productivity approximately 87% or approximately 30% of the time. A missense DCLRE1C variant was associated with V- and J-gene trimming of TCR beta chains in a later analysis, and an independent cohort replicated the association. Donors belonging to an Asian-associated ancestry cluster reportedly showed fewer N-insertions in productive TCRs than the approximately 670-donor mean, according to what a later analysis found.

Amplification used 60 Vbeta primers and 13 Jbeta primers. Sequencing used immunoSEQ multiplex PCR; TCRdb keeps in-frame clones, though not all of them. The sample lists about 170,000 clones; 65% to 80% were seen once. This CDR3 spans 14 amino acids. Germline V gene data show CDR1 as MNHNY and CDR2 as SVGAGI (reference sequence). V dropped 0 bases and J dropped 6 bases, with 11 bases sitting between them. The rearrangement joins TRBV6-6 to TRBJ1-2; a possible D gene is TRBD1 (5 bases). This clonotype originated in a female donor in good health and CMV-seronegative. Material: PBMCs. The CDR3 DNA sequence: TGTGCCAGCAGTTACTCGGGGCAGGGTGATGGCTACACCTTC. It translates to CASSYSGQGDGYTF.